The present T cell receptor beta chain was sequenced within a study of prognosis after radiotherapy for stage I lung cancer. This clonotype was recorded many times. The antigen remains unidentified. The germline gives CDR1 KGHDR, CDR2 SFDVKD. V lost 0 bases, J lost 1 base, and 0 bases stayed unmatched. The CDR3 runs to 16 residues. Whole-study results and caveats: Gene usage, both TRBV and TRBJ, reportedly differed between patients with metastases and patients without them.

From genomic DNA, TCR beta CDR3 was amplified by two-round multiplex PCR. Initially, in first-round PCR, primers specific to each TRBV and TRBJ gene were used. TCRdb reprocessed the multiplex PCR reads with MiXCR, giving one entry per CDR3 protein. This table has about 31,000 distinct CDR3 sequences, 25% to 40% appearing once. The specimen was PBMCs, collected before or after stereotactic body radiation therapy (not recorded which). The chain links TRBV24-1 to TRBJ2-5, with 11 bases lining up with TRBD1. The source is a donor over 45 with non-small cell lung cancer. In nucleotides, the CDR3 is TGTGCCACCAGTGATTTGGGGACAGGGGGCCAAGAGACCCAGTACTTC. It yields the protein CATSDLGTGGQETQYF.